This TCR beta chain was obtained from a study of identical twins (dated by TCRdb to about 2016). Notes on the research overall: To test whether fetal clonotypes persist, this study deep-sequenced TCR alpha and beta repertoires from monozygotic twins, from unrelated adults of various ages, and from cord blood. To rule out contamination, the twin experiments were replicated at different times with different library preparation protocols. Points the paper makes about the study in general: Because the same donors could not be followed over many years, the conclusions depended on cross-sectional statistical analysis. In beta out-of-frame sequences, excess twin sharing was weaker, because having fewer shared sequences lowered the signal-to-noise ratio. Invariant T cells such as MAIT and iNKT could partly confound zero-insertion analyses, though diverse VJ usage argued against this for most clonotypes. Fewer insertions were carried by abundant cord blood beta clonotypes; a weaker similar trend was observed in young adult naive repertoires, while no such trend was observed in memory repertoires. In monozygotic twins, out-of-frame TCR alpha sharing was systematically underestimated by recombination models, although the models agreed with sharing between unrelated individuals. Compared with coincidental sharing between unrelated individuals, out-of-frame TCR alpha sequences shared between twins had an excess of sequences with low generation probability.

CDR1 MNHEY and CDR2 SMNVEV are derived from the germline V gene (reference sequence). There are 16 amino acids in the CDR3, from cysteine to phenylalanine inclusive. The sequence is cut down to CDR3 DNA, 48 bases in frame from base 1. From V the trimming removes 6 bases and from J it removes 3 bases, while the gene matches leave 10 bases of the junction unaccounted for. The method was 5' RACE. Sequencer: Illumina HiSeq 2000. A universal primer binding site was added through template switching, and the final cDNA carried a unique molecular identifier so that TCR cDNA molecules could be counted accurately. Specific primers in the conserved constant-segment region were used to synthesize first-strand cDNA for TCR alpha and beta chains. To control for contamination, each cDNA library was double barcoded with a SMART-Mk sample barcode plus Illumina barcodes. TruSeq adapter sequences and Illumina sample barcodes were added in two successive PCR steps. Sequencing of the TCR alpha and beta cDNA libraries was done on the Illumina HiSeq platform using custom primers. Under the source paper's analysis protocol: Unique molecular identifiers were extracted from raw reads with MiGEC, and CDR3 positions were determined with MiXCR. For each individual, recombination models were inferred using an EM algorithm with the repgenHMM and IGoR tools. Shared clonotypes were analyzed with the tcR package in R, and sharing was normalized by the product of cloneset sizes. Out-of-frame nonproductive sequences were analyzed to study raw recombination free of thymic and clonal selection effects. The public reads were run again by TCRdb, first through fastp at Q25 and then through MiXCR, and only productive beta chains were kept. A single entry per CDR3 protein holds the most common genes and DNA from its merged rows. V and J calls and clone size were set by TCRdb, not the authors. This sample is represented by 1,800,000 or so distinct CDR3 sequences; under 35% of them were singletons. Under 0.35% of the sample comes from the top ten.

Every donor in the study was a healthy Caucasian. This clonotype was recorded a few times. This receptor's antigen is unknown. Base quality data are lacking; no much larger clone is found one base away. The receptor's source is a newborn girl in good health. Source material: cord blood. The V and J segments used are TRBV27 and TRBJ2-1; the junction holds 8 bases that match TRBD1. The DNA reads as follows: TGTGCCAGCAGGGACCGGACAGGGATTTACTACAATGAGCAGTTCTTC. Its protein reads: CASRDRTGIYYNEQFF.